This T cell receptor beta chain was sequenced during a study of T cells after somatic rescue of genetic block. This clone was recorded a few times. TCRdb's copy holds only in-frame clones and misses some; the assay was immunoSEQ multiplex PCR. Of over 12,000 clones listed, under 75% were seen once; the top ten hold over 12%. CDR1 is KGHSH, CDR2 LQKENI, per germline. The V end lost 3 bases, the J end lost 4 bases, and 4 bases lay between the germline ends. The CDR3 spans 12 residues. Sequencing was carried out using peripheral blood mononuclear cells (PBMCs). The TCR originated in a boy under 18. The rearrangement joins TRBV18 to TRBJ1-5; no firm D call. The CDR3 DNA reads TGTGCCAGCTCACCGGAGAATCAGCCCCAGCATTTT. The encoded protein is CASSPENQPQHF.